This T cell receptor (beta chain) was documented in a study of regulatory dendritic cells for organ transplantation. Study-wide findings and caveats: Mature dendritic cells appeared to drive more memory CD8+ clonal expansion than regulatory ones. Naive T cells showed high diversity, memory cells less, memory CD8+ least. The authors noted considerable between-person heterogeneity in alloreactive memory CD8+ cells.

This clone came up a few times. What it recognizes is unknown. Allogeneic regulatory or mature dendritic cells were co-cultured for roughly five days with CFSE-labeled sorted T cells at 1:10. Produced via immunoSEQ multiplex PCR; TCRdb's table is partial and in-frame only. The sample includes roughly 12,000 clones, around three quarters of them seen just once. This CDR3 spans 15 amino acids. Germline values: CDR1 PRHDT, CDR2 FYEKMQ (reference sequence). The V and J ends lost 5 bases and 0 bases, in that order; junction bases with no gene match: 4. Sequences were obtained from naive CD4+ T cells from blood cultured with regulatory dendritic cells. Stated subset: CD45RA+ naive T cells. This TCR was recovered from a human donor in good health. The chain combines TRBV13 with TRBJ2-1, with 7 bases aligning to TRBD2. The CDR3 is CASSRRGSSYNEQFF. CDR3 nucleotides: TGTGCCAGCAGCCGGCGGGGGAGCTCCTACAATGAGCAGTTCTTC.